These 15 T cell receptor beta chains originate from one sample sequenced in a study of shared clonotypes between healthy human individuals (dated by TCRdb to 2018 to 2021). Preparation of the library involved the immunoSEQ multiplex PCR assay. In its TCRdb copy, this immuneACCESS table keeps in-frame sequences only and misses some clones. Where compared with another copy, unresolved V genes explain less than half of these, and the others have no known cause. The sample profile shows about 2 million clones; about 95% of them were found once. The leading ten clones occupy more than 0.95% of the sample. CD8 naive samples were CD45RO-negative cells positively selected for CCR7, giving a CD45RA+CCR7+ population that excluded TemRA cells. Sequencing was carried out using naive CD8+ T cells sorted from blood. The cell subset or site label, as the study defines it: CD45RA+CCR7+. The receptor source for this set is a man between 18 and 35 years old in good health.

The CDR3 DNA follows: TGTGCCTGGAGTGCCCGTGGTCCGGCTTACAATGAGCAGTTCTTC. Its translation is CAWSARGPAYNEQFF. The chain links TRBV30 to TRBJ2-1; no clear D gene. The CDR3 runs 15 residues. Between the trimmed V and J ends, which lost 1 base and 4 bases, there was a span of 14 bases. The germline V gene has CDR1 GTSNPN and CDR2 SVGIG (reference sequence).

The CDR3 region has the DNA TGTGCCAGTAGTATGACAGGGAACACTGAAGCTTTCTTT. Its translation: CASSMTGNTEAFF. The chain joins TRBV19 to TRBJ1-1, with a possible D match to TRBD1 (6 bases). CDR1 LNHDA and CDR2 SQIVND come from the germline V gene (reference sequence). Trimming removed 3 bases at V and 1 base at J, with 6 bases between. The CDR3 contains 13 residues.

For this clone: Other nucleotide sequences from this sample produce the same CDR3. J is TRBJ2-1 and V is TRBV7-9; no firm D call. This CDR3 has 12 amino acids. V lost 3 bases and J lost 7, with 7 bases in between. Per germline, CDR1 SEHNR and CDR2 FQNEAQ (reference sequence). The DNA of the CDR3 is TGTGCCAGCAGCTTGGCTCATAATGAGCAGTTCTTC. Residues: CASSLAHNEQFF. Looking up the rest from reference TRBV7-9 and TRBJ2-1 gives the full variable domain: DTGVSQNPRHKITKRGQNVTFRCDPISEHNRLYWYRQTLGQGPEFLTYFQNEAQLEKSRLLSDRFSAERPKGSFSTLEIQRTEQGDSAMYLCASSLAHNEQFFGPGTRLTVL.

About this clone itself: Different DNA sequences within this sample yield the same CDR3. The chain couples TRBV5-6 to TRBJ2-3; D not certain. Germline CDR1 is SGHDT and CDR2 is YYEEEE. Trimming took 1 base from V and 6 from J, leaving 6 bases between them. The CDR3 spans 12 residues. This CDR3 is CASSLSSDTQYF. The CDR3 DNA is TGTGCCAGCAGCTTGTCGTCGGATACGCAGTATTTT.

The chain carries TRBV11-2 and TRBJ2-3; D unclear. Germline V gene lookup returns CDR1 SGHAT and CDR2 FQNNGV. The CDR3 contains 12 residues. Trimming removed 6 bases at V and 4 bases at J, with 8 bases between. CDR3 loop: CASRLMSDTQYF. In DNA, the CDR3 is TGTGCCAGCAGACTAATGTCAGATACGCAGTATTTT.

The chain recombines TRBV5-4 with TRBJ2-2; 10 nucleotides align to TRBD2. The V gene end was trimmed by 4 bases and the J gene end by 8 bases; junction bases not matched to a gene: 11. This CDR3 comprises 16 residues. Germline CDR1 is SGHNT and CDR2 is YYREEE (reference sequence). The CDR3 is CASSHGLAVGAGELFF. CDR3 nucleotides: TGTGCCAGCAGCCATGGACTAGCGGTTGGGGCAGGGGAGCTGTTTTTT.

The chain has TRBV28 and TRBJ1-5, with 9 bases aligning to TRBD1. The CDR3 totals 16 residues. With V trimmed by 4 bases and J by 4 bases, 8 bases remained unmatched. CDR1 and CDR2 (germline): MDHEN, SYDVKM. CDR3 nucleotides: TGTGCCAGCAGTTCTGACTCGACAGGGGGTAATCAGCCCCAGCATTTT. It encodes CASSSDSTGGNQPQHF.

Here the CDR3 reads CASSLGLARSPLHF. CDR3 coding DNA: TGTGCCAGCAGCTTGGGACTCGCGCGTTCACCCCTCCACTTT. This rearrangement joins TRBV5-5 to TRBJ1-6; D remains unclear. The V end lost 0 bases, the J end lost 9 bases, and 10 bases lay between the germline ends. The CDR3 is made up of 14 amino acids. Per germline, CDR1 SGHKS and CDR2 YYEKEE (reference sequence).

The rearrangement links TRBV7-6 to TRBJ1-1; D unresolved. Germline values: CDR1 SGHVS, CDR2 FNYEAQ. Trimming took off 1 base at V and 0 bases at J, with 12 bases between the two ends. The CDR3 totals 16 residues. The CDR3 sequence: CASSLVRHEMNTEAFF. The CDR3 DNA reads TGTGCCAGCAGCTTAGTGAGGCATGAGATGAACACTGAAGCTTTCTTT.

V gene TRBV6-4 combines with J gene TRBJ2-7; the match to TRBD1 covers 8 bases. The trim removed 4 bases at V and 3 bases at J, leaving 8 bases unmatched. This CDR3 region has 15 residues. Looked up from germline, CDR1 is MRHNA and CDR2 is SNTAGT. The CDR3 sequence: CASSVWQGANYEQYF. The CDR3 DNA sequence: TGTGCCAGCAGTGTTTGGCAGGGGGCCAACTACGAGCAGTACTTC.

DNA of the CDR3: TGTGCCAGCAGCCTCGGGATCAATGAGCAGTTCTTC. Amino acids: CASSLGINEQFF. The chain carries TRBV5-8 and TRBJ2-1, with TRBD2 as a possible D gene (5 bases). The length of the CDR3 is 12 residues. CDR1 is SGHTS, CDR2 YDEGEE, per germline. V was clipped by 4 bases and J by 6 bases, with 8 bases between them.

DNA of the CDR3: TGCGCCAGCAGCAAGTTCCGGGCCCCCATCCGGGAGCAGTACTTC. This codes for CASSKFRAPIREQYF. V and J are TRBV10-1 and TRBJ2-7, with D uncertain. Germline CDR1 is WNHNN and CDR2 is SYGVQD (reference sequence). The CDR3 runs 15 residues. Trimming stripped 6 bases from V and 7 bases from J, with 22 bases between.

The chain links TRBV7-9 to TRBJ2-7, with 11 bases identical to TRBD2. The germline V gene encodes CDR1 SEHNR and CDR2 FQNEAQ (reference sequence). Trimming took 5 bases from V and 5 from J; bases not matched to a gene: 8. The CDR3 totals 15 residues. Written as DNA, the CDR3 is TGTGCCAGCAGCGACTTACTAGCGGGAGTCAACGAGCAGTACTTC. It yields the protein CASSDLLAGVNEQYF.

V gene TRBV11-2 combines with J gene TRBJ2-7, with D maybe TRBD2 (5 bases). V was shortened by 0 bases and J by 0 bases, with 12 bases between the two germline ends. This CDR3 comprises 16 residues. Germline V gene data show CDR1 as SGHAT and CDR2 as FQNNGV. This chain's CDR3 is CASSLDPTSHSYEQYF. Here the CDR3 DNA reads TGTGCCAGCAGCTTAGATCCTACTAGTCACTCCTACGAGCAGTACTTC.

With respect to this clone: Different DNA sequences within this sample yield the same CDR3. The chain joins TRBV11-2 to TRBJ2-7; tentative D call: TRBD2 (5 bases). With 5 bases removed from V and 1 base from J, the gap between germline ends came to 9 bases. The germline V gene has CDR1 SGHAT and CDR2 FQNNGV. This CDR3 contains 13 residues. The CDR3 loop is CASSPGVSYEQYF. The CDR3 bases are TGTGCCAGCAGCCCCGGGGTTTCCTACGAGCAGTACTTC. The whole variable domain, filled in from reference TRBV11-2 and TRBJ2-7, reads EAGVAQSPRYKIIEKRQSVAFWCNPISGHATLYWYQQILGQGPKLLIQFQNNGVVDDSQLPKDRFSAERLKGVDSTLKIQPAKLEDSAVYLCASSPGVSYEQYFGPGTRLTVT.